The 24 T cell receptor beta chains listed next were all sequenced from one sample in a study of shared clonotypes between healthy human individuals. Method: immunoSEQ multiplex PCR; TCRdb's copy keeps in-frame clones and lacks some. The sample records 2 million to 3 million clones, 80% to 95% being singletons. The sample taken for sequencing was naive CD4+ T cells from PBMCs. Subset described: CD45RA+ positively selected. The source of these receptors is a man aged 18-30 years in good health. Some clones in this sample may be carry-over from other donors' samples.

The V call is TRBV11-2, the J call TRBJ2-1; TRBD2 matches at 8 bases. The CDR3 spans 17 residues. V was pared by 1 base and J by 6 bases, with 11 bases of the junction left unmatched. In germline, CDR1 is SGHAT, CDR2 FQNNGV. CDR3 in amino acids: CASSLGASREGPNEQFF. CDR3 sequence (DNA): TGTGCCAGCAGCTTAGGTGCTTCCCGGGAGGGCCCCAATGAGCAGTTCTTC.

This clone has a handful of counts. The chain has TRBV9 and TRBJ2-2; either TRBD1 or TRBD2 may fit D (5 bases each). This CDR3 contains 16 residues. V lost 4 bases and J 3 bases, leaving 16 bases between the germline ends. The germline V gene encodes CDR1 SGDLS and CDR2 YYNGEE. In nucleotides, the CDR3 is TGTGCCAGCAGCTCACGATGGGACCCTGACACCGGGGAGCTGTTTTTT. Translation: CASSSRWDPDTGELFF.

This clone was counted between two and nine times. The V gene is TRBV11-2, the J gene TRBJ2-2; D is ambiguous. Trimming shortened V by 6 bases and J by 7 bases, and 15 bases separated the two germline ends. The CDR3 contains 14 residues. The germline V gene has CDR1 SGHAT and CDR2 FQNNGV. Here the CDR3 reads CASSTLGSHGELFF. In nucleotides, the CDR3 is TGTGCCAGCAGTACTCTAGGGTCCCACGGGGAGCTGTTTTTT.

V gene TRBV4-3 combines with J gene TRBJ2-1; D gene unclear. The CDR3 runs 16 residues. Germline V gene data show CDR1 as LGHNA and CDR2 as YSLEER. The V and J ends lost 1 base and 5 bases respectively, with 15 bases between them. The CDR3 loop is CASSQVGKPANNEQFF. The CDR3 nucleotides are TGCGCCAGCAGCCAAGTAGGAAAGCCCGCGAACAATGAGCAGTTCTTC.

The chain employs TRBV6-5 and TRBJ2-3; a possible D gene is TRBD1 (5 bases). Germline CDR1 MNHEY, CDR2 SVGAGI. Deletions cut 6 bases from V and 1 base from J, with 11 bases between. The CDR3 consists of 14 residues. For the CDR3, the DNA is TGTGCCAGCAGCCTGTTAGGGGGCACAGATACGCAGTATTTT. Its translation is CASSLLGGTDTQYF.

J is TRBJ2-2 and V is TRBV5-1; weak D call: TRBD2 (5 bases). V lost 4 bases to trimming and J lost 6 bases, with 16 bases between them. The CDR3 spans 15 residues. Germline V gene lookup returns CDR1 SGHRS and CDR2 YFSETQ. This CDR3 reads CASSDDASFSGELFF. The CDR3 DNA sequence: TGCGCCAGCAGCGACGACGCTAGCTTTTCCGGGGAGCTGTTTTTT.

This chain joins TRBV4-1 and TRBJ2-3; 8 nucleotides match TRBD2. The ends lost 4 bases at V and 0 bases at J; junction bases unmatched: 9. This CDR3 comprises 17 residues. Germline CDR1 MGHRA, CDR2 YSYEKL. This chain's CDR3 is CASSRGGSGMSTDTQYF. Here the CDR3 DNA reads TGCGCCAGCAGCCGCGGGGGGAGCGGGATGAGCACAGATACGCAGTATTTT.

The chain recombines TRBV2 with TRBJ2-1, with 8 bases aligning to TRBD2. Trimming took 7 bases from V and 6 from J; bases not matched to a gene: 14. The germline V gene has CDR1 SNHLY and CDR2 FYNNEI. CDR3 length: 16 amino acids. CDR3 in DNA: TGTGCCAGCAACCGCCTAGCGGGCCCCCCTGGCAATGAGCAGTTCTTC. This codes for CASNRLAGPPGNEQFF.

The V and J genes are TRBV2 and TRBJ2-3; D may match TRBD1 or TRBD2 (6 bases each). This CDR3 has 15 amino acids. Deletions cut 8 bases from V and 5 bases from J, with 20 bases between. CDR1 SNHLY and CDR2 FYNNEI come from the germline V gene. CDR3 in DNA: TGTGCCAGCCAAAGGCCAGGGGTCGGGGGAGATACGCAGTATTTT. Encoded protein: CASQRPGVGGDTQYF.

The CDR3 spells CASSSTSGSQQQYF. CDR3 DNA: TGTGCCAGCAGTTCAACCTCGGGGAGCCAGCAGCAGTACTTC. V and J are TRBV28 and TRBJ2-7, with D perhaps matching TRBD2 (5 bases). The V gene lost 4 bases and the J gene lost 8 bases, with 18 bases spanning the gap. The CDR3 contains 14 residues. From germline, CDR1 is MDHEN and CDR2 SYDVKM.

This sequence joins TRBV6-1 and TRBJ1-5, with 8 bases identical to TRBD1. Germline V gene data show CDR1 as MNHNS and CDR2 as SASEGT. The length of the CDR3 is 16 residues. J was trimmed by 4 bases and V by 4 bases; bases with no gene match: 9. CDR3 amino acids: CASSVTRRTGNQPQHF. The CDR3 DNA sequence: TGTGCCAGCAGTGTGACCAGAAGGACAGGGAATCAGCCCCAGCATTTT.

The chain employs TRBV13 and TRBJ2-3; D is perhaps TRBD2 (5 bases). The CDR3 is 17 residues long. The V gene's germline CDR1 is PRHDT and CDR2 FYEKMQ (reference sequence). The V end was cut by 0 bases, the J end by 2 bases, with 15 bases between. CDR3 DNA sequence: TGTGCCAGCAGCTTAGGAAATAGAGGACTCATCACAGATACGCAGTATTTT. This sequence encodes CASSLGNRGLITDTQYF. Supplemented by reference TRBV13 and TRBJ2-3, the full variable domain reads AAGVIQSPRHLIKEKRETATLKCYPIPRHDTVYWYQQGPGQDPQFLISFYEKMQSDKGSIPDRFSAQQFSDYHSELNMSSLELGDSALYFCASSLGNRGLITDTQYFGPGTRLTVL.

The CDR3 nucleotides are TGTGCCAGTAGTCTTAAGGTGAACACTGAAGCTTTCTTT. Its translation: CASSLKVNTEAFF. The chain joins TRBV19 to TRBJ1-1; D is undetermined. The V and J ends lost 5 bases and 0 bases respectively, with 7 bases between them. CDR3 length: 13 residues. Germline-derived CDR1 and CDR2 are LNHDA and SQIVND (reference sequence).

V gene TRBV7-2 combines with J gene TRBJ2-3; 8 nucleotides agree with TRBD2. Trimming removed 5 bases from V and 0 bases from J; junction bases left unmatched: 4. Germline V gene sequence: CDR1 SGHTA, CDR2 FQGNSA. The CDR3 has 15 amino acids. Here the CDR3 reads CASSPWTSSTDTQYF. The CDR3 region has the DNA TGTGCCAGCAGCCCTTGGACTAGCAGCACAGATACGCAGTATTTT.

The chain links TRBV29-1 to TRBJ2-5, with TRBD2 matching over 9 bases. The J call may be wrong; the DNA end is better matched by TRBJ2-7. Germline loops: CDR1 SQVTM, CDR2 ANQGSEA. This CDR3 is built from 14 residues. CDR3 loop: CSVSSGLANYEQYF. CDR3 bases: TGCAGCGTTTCCTCTGGACTAGCGAACTACGAGCAGTACTTC.

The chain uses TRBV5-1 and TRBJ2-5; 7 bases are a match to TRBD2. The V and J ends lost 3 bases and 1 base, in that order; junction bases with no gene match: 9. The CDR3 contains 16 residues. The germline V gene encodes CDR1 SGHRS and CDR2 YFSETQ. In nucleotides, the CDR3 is TGCGCCAGCAGCTACCCATTGGGCGGGAGCCAAGAGACCCAGTACTTC. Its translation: CASSYPLGGSQETQYF.

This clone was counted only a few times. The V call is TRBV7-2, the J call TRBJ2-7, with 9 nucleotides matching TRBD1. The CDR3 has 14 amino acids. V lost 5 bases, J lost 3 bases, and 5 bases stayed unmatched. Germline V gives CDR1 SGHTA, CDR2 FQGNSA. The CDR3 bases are TGTGCCAGCAGCCCCGGGACAGGGCGCTACGAGCAGTACTTC. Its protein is CASSPGTGRYEQYF. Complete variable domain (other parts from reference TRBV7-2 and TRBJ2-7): GAGVSQSPSNKVTEKGKDVELRCDPISGHTALYWYRQSLGQGLEFLIYFQGNSAPDKSGLPSDRFSAERTGGSVSTLTIQRTQQEDSAVYLCASSPGTGRYEQYFGPGTRLTVT.

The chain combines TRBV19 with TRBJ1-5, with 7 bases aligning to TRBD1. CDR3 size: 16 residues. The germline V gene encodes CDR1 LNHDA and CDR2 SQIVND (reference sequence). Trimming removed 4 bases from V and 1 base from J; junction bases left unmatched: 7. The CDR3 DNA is TGTGCCAGTAGTACCCGGACAGGCGTGAGCAATCAGCCCCAGCATTTT. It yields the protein CASSTRTGVSNQPQHF.

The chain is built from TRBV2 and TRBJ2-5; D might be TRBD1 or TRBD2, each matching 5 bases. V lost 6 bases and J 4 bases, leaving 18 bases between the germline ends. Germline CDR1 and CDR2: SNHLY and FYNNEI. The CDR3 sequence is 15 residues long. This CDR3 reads CASSTERGARETQYF. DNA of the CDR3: TGTGCCAGCAGCACAGAACGAGGGGCACGAGAGACCCAGTACTTC.

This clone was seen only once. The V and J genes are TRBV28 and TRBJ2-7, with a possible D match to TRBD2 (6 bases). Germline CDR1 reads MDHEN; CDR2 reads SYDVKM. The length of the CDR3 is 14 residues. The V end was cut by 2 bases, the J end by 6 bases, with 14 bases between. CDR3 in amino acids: CASSLTAGSGEQYF. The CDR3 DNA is TGTGCCAGCAGTTTAACGGCGGGATCAGGCGAGCAGTACTTC.

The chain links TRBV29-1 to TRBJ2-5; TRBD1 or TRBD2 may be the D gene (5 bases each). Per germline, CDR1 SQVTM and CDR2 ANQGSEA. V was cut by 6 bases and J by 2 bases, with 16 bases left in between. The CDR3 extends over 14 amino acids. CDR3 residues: CSVVPSWGQETQYF. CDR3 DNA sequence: TGCAGCGTAGTCCCCTCGTGGGGGCAAGAGACCCAGTACTTC. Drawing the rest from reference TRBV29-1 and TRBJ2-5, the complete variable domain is SAVISQKPSRDICQRGTSLTIQCQVDSQVTMMFWYRQQPGQSLTLIATANQGSEATYESGFVIDKFPISRPNLTFSTLTVSNMSPEDSSIYLCSVVPSWGQETQYFGPGTRLLVL.

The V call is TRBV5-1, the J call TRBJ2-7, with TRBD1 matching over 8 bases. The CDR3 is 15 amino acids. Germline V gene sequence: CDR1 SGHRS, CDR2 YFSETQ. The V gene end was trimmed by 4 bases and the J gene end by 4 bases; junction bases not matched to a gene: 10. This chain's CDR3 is CASSTAGTGLYEQYF. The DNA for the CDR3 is TGCGCCAGCAGCACCGCCGGGACAGGCTTGTACGAGCAGTACTTC.

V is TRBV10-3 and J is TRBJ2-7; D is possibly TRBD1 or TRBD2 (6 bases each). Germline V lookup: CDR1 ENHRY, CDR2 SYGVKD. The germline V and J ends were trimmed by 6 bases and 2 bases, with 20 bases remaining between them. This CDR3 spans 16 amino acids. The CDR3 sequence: CAISVLWGASTYEQYF. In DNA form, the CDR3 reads TGTGCCATCAGCGTCCTATGGGGGGCCTCTACCTACGAGCAGTACTTC.

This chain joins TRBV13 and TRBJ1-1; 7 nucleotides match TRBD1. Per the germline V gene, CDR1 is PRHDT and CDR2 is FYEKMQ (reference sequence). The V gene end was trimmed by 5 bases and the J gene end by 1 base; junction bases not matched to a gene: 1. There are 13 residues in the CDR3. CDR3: CASSRQGNTEAFF. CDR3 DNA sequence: TGTGCCAGCAGCCGACAGGGGAACACTGAAGCTTTCTTT. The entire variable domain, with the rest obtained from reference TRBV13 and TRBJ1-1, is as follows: AAGVIQSPRHLIKEKRETATLKCYPIPRHDTVYWYQQGPGQDPQFLISFYEKMQSDKGSIPDRFSAQQFSDYHSELNMSSLELGDSALYFCASSRQGNTEAFFGQGTRLTVV.